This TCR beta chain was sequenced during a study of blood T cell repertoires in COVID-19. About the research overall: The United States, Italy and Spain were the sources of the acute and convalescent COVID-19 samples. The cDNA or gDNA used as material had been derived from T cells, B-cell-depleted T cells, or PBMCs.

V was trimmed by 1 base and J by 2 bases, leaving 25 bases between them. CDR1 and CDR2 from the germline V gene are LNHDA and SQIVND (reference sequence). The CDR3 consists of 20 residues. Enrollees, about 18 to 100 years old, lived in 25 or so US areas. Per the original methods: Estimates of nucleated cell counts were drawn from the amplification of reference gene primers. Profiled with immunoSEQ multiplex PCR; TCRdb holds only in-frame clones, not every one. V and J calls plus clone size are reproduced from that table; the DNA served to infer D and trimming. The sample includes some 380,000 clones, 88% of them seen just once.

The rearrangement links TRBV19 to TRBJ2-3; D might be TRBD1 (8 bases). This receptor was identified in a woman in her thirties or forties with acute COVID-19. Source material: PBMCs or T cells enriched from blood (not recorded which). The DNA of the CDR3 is TGTGCCAGTAGTATAGCGTGGGCGGGAGACAGGGGAGAGGACACAGATACGCAGTATTTT. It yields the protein CASSIAWAGDRGEDTDTQYF.